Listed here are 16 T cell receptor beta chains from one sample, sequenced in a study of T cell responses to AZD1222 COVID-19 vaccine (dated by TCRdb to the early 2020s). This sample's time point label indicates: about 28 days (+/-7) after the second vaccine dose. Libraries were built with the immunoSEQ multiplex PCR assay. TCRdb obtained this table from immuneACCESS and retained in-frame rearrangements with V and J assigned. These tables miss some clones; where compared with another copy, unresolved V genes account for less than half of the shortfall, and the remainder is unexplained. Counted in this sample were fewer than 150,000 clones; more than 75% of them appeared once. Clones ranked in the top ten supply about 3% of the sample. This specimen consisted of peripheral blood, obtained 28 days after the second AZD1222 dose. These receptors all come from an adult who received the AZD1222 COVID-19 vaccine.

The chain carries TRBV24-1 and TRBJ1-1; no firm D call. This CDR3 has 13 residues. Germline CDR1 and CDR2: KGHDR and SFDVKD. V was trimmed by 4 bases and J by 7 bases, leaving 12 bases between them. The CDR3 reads CATSDPNRDEAFF. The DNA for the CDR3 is TGTGCCACCAGTGACCCGAACAGAGATGAAGCTTTCTTT.

The CDR3 coding sequence is TGTGCCAGCAGCTTGAGGGGCGTCATTCAGTACTTC. Its protein product is CASSLRGVIQYF. The V call is TRBV7-9, the J call TRBJ2-4; possibly TRBD1 or TRBD2 for D (5 bases each). This CDR3 is built from 12 residues. V shed 3 bases and J shed 9 bases, with 9 bases lying between them. Germline CDR1 reads SEHNR; CDR2 reads FQNEAQ (reference sequence).

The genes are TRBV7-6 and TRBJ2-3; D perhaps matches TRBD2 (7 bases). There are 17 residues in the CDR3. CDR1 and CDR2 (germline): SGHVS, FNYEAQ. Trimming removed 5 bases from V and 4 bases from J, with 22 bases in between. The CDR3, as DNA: TGTGCCAGCAGCGAGGCCCGGGGCGGGGGCGGACCAGATACGCAGTATTTT. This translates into CASSEARGGGGPDTQYF. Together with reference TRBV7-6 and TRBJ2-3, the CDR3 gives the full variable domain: GAGVSQSPRYKVTKRGQDVALRCDPISGHVSLYWYRQALGQGPEFLTYFNYEAQQDKSGLPNDRFSAERPEGSISTLTIQRTEQRDSAMYRCASSEARGGGGPDTQYFGPGTRLTVL.

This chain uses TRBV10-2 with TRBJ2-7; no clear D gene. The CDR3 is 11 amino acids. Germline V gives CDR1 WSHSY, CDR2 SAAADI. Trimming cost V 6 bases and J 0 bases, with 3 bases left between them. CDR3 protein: CASRYSYEQYF. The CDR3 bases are TGCGCCAGCAGGTACTCCTACGAGCAGTACTTC.

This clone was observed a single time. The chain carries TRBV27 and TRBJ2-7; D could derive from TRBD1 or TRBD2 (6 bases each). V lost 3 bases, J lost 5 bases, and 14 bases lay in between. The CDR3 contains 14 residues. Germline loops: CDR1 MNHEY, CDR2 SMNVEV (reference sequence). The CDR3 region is CASSFTWGANEQYF. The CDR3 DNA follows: TGTGCCAGCAGTTTTACCTGGGGGGCCAACGAGCAGTACTTC.

The CDR3: CASWDAQDTQYF. In nucleotides, the CDR3 is TGTGCCAGCTGGGATGCCCAAGATACGCAGTATTTT. The chain joins TRBV7-9 to TRBJ2-3; D remains ambiguous. The V and J ends lost 8 bases and 5 bases respectively, with 11 bases between them. The CDR3 totals 12 residues. Germline CDR1 and CDR2: SEHNR and FQNEAQ (reference sequence). Looking up the rest from reference TRBV7-9 and TRBJ2-3 gives the full variable domain: DTGVSQNPRHKITKRGQNVTFRCDPISEHNRLYWYRQTLGQGPEFLTYFQNEAQLEKSRLLSDRFSAERPKGSFSTLEIQRTEQGDSAMYLCASWDAQDTQYFGPGTRLTVL.

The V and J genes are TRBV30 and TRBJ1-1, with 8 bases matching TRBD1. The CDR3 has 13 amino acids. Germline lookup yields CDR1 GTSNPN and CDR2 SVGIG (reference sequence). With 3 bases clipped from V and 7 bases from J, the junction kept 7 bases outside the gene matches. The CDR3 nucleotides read TGTGCCTGGAGGGGACAGGCTGCATTTGAAGCTTTCTTT. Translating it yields CAWRGQAAFEAFF.

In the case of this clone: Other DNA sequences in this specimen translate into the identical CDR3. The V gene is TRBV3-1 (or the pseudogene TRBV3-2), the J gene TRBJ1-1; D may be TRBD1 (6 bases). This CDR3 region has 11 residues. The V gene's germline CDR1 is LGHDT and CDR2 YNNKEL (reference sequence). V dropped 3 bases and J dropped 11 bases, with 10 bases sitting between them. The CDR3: CASSHRGEAFF. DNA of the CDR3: TGTGCCAGCAGCCACAGGGGTGAGGCTTTCTTT.

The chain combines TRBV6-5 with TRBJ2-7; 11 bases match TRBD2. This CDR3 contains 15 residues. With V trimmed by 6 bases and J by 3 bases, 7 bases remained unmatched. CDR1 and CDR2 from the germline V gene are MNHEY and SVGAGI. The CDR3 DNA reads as TGTGCCAGCAGGCCCTTAGCGGGGGGGAGCTACGAGCAGTACTTC. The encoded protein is CASRPLAGGSYEQYF.

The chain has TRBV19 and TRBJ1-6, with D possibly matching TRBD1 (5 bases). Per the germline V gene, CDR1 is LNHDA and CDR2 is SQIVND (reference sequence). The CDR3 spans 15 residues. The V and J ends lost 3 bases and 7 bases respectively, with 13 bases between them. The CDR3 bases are TGTGCCAGTAGTATCGTTCAGGGTTGGAATTCACCCCTCCACTTT. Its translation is CASSIVQGWNSPLHF.

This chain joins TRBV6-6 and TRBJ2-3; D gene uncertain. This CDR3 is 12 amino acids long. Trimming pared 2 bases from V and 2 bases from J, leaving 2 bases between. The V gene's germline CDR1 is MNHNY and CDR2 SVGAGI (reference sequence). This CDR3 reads CASSYATDTQYF. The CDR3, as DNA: TGTGCCAGCAGTTACGCCACAGATACGCAGTATTTT.

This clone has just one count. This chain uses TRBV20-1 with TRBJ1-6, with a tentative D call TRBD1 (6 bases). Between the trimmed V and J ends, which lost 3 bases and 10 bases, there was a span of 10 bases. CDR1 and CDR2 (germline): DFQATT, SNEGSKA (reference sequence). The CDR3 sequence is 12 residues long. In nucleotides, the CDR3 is TGCAGTGCTAGTGGGGGGCAATCACCCCTCCACTTT. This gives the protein CSASGGQSPLHF.

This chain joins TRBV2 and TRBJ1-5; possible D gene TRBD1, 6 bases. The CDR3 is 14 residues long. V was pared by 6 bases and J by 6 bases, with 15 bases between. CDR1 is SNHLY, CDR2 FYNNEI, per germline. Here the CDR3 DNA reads TGTGCCAGCAGACAGGGTTCCGGGGGTCAGCCCCAGCATTTT. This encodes CASRQGSGGQPQHF.

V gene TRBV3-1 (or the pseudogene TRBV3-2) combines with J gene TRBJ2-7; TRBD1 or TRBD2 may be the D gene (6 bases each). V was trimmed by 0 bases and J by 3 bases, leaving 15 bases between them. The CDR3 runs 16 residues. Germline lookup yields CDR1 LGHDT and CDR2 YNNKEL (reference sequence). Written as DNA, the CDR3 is TGTGCCAGCAGCCAAGATGGGGGGCTAGCTCTCTACGAGCAGTACTTC. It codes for CASSQDGGLALYEQYF.

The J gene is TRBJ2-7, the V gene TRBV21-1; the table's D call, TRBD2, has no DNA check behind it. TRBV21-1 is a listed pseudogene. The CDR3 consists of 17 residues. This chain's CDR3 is CASSKVSGRSRPYEQYF. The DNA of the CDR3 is TGTGCCAGCAGCAAAGTCAGCGGGCGTAGCCGACCCTACGAGCAGTACTTC.

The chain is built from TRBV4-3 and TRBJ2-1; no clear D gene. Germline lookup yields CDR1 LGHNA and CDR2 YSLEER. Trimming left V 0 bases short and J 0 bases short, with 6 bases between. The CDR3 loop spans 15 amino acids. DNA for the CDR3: TGCGCCAGCAGCCAAGACGGTAGCTCCTACAATGAGCAGTTCTTC. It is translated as CASSQDGSSYNEQFF.